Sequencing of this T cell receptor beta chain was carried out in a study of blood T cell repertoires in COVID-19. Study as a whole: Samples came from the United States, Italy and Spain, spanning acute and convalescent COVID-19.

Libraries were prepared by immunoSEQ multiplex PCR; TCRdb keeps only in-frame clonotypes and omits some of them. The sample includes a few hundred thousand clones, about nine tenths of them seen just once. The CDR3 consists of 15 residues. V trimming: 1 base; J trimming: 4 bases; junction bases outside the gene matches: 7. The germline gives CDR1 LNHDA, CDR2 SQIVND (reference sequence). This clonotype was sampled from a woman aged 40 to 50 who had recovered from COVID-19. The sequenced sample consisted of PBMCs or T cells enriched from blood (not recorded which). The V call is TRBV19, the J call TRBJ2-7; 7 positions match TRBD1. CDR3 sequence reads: CASSIGTGVLYEQYF. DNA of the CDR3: TGTGCCAGTAGTATAGGAACAGGGGTTTTGTACGAGCAGTACTTC.